What follows is one T cell receptor beta chain and its context. Its antigen is currently unknown. This CDR3 is 16 amino acids long. V was pared by 5 bases and J by 2 bases, with 13 bases between. Germline CDR1 SGHDN, CDR2 FVKESK. This entry belongs to a study of shared clonotypes between healthy human individuals. Points from the study as a whole: Some clonotypes were shared by all four sorted-subset donors, while others were not shared. The non-shared ones had lower generation probabilities than the shared ones. Clonotype sharing levels among donors were expected to vary with sequencing depth.

There were only Caucasian adults among the donors, and all lived in Nashville, Tennessee. How the authors handled the data: There were no quality scores in the junction-only immunoSEQ sequences, so filtering differed. The repertoire was sequenced with immunoSEQ multiplex PCR; TCRdb's copy has only in-frame clones and lacks some. V and J calls plus clone size are reproduced from that table; the DNA served to infer D and trimming. The data hold around 720,000 clones, with around 73% observed a single time. The clonotype was recovered from a woman in her twenties or thirties in good health. This sequence joins TRBV14 and TRBJ2-6, with D possibly matching TRBD2 (5 bases). Sequencing used memory CD4+ T cells sorted from blood. Documented subset: CD45RA-negative fraction. DNA for the CDR3: TGTGCCAGCAGCGCGGGCCCCATCCCTGGGGCCAACGTCCTGACTTTC. It translates to CASSAGPIPGANVLTF.